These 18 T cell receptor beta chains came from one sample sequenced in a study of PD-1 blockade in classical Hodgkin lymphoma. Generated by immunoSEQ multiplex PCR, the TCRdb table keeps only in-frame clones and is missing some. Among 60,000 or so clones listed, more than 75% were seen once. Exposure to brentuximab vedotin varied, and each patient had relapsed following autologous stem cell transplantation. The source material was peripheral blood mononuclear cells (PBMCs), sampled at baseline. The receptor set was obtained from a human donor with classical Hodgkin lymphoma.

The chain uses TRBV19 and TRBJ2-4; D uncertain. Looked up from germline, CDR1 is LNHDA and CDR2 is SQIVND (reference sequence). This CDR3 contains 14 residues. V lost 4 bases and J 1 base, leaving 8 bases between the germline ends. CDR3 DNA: TGTGCCAGTAGTACCGGGCCCGCCAAAAACATTCAGTACTTC. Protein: CASSTGPAKNIQYF.

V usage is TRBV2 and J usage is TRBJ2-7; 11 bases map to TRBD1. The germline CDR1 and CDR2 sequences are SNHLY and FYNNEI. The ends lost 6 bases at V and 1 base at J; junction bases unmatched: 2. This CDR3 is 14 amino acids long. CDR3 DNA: TGTGCCAGCAGGGGGACAGGGGGGTCCTACGAGCAGTACTTC. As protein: CASRGTGGSYEQYF.

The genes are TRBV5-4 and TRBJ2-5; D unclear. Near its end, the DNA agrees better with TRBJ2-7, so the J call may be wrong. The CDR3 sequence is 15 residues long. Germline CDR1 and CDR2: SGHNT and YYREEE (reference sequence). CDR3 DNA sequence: TGTGCCAGCAGCTTCTCCGAGAGGTACTCCTACGAGCAGTACTTC. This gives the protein CASSFSERYSYEQYF.

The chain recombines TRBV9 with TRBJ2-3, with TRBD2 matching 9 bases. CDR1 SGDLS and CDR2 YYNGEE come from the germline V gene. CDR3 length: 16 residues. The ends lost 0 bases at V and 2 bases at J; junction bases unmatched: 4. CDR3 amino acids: CASSVVGLATTDTQYF. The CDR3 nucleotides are TGTGCCAGCAGCGTAGTAGGACTAGCGACCACAGATACGCAGTATTTT.

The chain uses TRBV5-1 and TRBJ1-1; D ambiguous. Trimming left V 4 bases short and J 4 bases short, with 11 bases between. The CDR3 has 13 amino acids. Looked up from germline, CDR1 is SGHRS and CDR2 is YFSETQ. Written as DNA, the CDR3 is TGCGCCAGCAGCCGAGAGGTCGGCACTGAAGCTTTCTTT. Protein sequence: CASSREVGTEAFF.

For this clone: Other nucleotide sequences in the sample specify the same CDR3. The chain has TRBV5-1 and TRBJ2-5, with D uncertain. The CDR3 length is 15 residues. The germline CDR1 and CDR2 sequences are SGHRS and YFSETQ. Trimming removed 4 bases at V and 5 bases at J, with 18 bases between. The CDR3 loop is CASSPSPTLGETQYF. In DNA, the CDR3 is TGCGCCAGCAGCCCGTCCCCCACTCTGGGGGAGACCCAGTACTTC.

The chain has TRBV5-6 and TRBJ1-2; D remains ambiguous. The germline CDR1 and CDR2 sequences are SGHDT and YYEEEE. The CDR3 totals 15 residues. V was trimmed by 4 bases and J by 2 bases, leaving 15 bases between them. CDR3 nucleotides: TGTGCCAGCAGCCGGGCGCCGCCCCAGAACTATGGCTACACCTTC. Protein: CASSRAPPQNYGYTF.

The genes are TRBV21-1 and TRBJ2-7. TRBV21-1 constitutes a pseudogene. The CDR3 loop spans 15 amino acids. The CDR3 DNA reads TGTGCCAGCAGCAAAGTTGGCAGGAGCTCCTACGAGCAGTACTTC. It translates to CASSKVGRSSYEQYF.

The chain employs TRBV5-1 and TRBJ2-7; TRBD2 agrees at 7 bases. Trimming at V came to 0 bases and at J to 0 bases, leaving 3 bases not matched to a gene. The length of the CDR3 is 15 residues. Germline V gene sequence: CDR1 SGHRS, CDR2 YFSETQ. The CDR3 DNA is TGCGCCAGCAGCTTGGACCCGGGGGGCTCCTACGAGCAGTACTTC. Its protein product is CASSLDPGGSYEQYF.

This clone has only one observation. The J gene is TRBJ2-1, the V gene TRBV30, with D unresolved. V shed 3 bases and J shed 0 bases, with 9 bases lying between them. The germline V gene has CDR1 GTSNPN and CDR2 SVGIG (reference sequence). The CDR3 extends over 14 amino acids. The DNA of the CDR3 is TGTGCCTGGAGGTCGCGAAACTCCTACAATGAGCAGTTCTTC. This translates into CAWRSRNSYNEQFF.

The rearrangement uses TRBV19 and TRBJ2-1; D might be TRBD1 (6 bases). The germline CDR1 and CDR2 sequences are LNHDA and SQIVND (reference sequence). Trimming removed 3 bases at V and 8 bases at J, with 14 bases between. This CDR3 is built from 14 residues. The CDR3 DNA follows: TGTGCCAGTAGTATTGGCCCCAACAGGGATGAGCAGTTCTTC. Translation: CASSIGPNRDEQFF.

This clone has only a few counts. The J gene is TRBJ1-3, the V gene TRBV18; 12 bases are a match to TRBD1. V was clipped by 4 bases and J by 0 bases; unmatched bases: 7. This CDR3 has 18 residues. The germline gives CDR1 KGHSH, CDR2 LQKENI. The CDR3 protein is CASSLTGTGGGSGNTIYF. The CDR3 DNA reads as TGTGCCAGCTCACTGACCGGGACAGGGGGCGGCTCTGGAAACACCATATATTTT.

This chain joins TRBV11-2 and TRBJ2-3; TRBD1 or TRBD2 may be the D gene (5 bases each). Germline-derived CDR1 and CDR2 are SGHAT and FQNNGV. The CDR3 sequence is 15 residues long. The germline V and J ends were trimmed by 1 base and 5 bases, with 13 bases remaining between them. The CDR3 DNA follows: TGTGCCAGCAGCTTAGCTCTTTGGGGGAAAGATACGCAGTATTTT. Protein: CASSLALWGKDTQYF.

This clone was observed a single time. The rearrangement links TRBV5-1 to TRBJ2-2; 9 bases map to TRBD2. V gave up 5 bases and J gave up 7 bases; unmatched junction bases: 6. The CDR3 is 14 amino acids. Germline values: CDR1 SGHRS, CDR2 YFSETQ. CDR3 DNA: TGCGCCAGCAGTGAGACTAGCGGTGTCGGGGAGCTGTTTTTT. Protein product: CASSETSGVGELFF.

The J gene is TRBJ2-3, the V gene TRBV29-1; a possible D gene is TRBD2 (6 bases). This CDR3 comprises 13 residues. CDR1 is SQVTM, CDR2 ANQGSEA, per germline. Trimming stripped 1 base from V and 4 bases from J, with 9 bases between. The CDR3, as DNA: TGCAGCGTTGAAGCGGGGGACGCAGATACGCAGTATTTT. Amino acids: CSVEAGDADTQYF.

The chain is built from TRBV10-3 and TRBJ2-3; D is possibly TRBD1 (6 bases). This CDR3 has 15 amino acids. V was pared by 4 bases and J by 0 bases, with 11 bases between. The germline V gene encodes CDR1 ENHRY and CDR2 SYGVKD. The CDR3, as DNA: TGTGCCATCAGTGTCCGAGGGGGTAGCACAGATACGCAGTATTTT. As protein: CAISVRGGSTDTQYF.

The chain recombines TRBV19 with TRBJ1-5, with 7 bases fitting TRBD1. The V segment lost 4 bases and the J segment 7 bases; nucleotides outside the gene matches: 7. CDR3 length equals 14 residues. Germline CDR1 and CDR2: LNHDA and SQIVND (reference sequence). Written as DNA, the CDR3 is TGTGCCAGTAGTAAGGGACAGCGGTACCAGCCCCAGCATTTT. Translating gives CASSKGQRYQPQHF.

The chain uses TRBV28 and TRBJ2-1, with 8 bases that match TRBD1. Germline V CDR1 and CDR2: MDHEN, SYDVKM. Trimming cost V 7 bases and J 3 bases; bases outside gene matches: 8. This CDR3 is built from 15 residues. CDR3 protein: CASNTPGTGYNEQFF. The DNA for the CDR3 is TGTGCCAGCAATACTCCCGGGACAGGCTACAATGAGCAGTTCTTC.